Ten or more counts support the clone carrying this T cell receptor beta chain. This specimen comes from a study of blood T cells in healthy people across ages. Germline V gene sequence: CDR1 SGHTA, CDR2 FQGTGA. CDR3 length equals 13 residues. V shed 6 bases and J shed 3 bases, with 11 bases lying between them. A J-beta primer mix and a sample-barcoded 5' primer were used in a second PCR of about 7 to 11 cycles. TCRdb processed the 5' RACE reads anew with MiXCR; each CDR3 protein has one entry. The sample has 700,000 to 900,000 distinct CDR3 sequences, around 25% seen once. The same sample was also used in a study of T cells of mothers and their children. That source reports: All donors were healthy and Caucasian; they were a few mothers and their six children. For the second PCR, the M1S primer put in sample barcodes and 2-4 random nucleotides.

This TCR derives from a boy between 10 and 17 years old in good health. The V call is TRBV7-3, the J call TRBJ1-1, with D unclear. The sequencing input was blood. CDR3: CASSQSLDTEAFF. The CDR3, as DNA: TGTGCCAGCAGTCAAAGTCTGGACACTGAAGCTTTCTTT.